Detailed here is one TCR beta chain. As yet, its antigen is unknown. This entry is derived from a study of OX40 agonist ivuxolimab in advanced cancers. Germline V CDR1 and CDR2: LGHNA, YSLEER. V was cut by 0 bases and J by 0 bases, with 12 bases left in between. The CDR3 is made up of 16 amino acids. Repertoires were generated with immunoSEQ multiplex PCR, while TCRdb's copy carries only in-frame clones and drops some. The repertoire holds tens of thousands of clones, with over 80% as singletons. General study points: In the 0.1 to 3.0 mg/kg range, CD4+ and CD8+ blood T cells had expanded clonally by week 6.

The sequence was collected from an adult with an advanced solid tumor such as melanoma, head and neck, liver or kidney cancer. The chain has TRBV4-3 and TRBJ2-7; D gene ambiguous. Sequenced material: CD4+ or CD8+ T cells sorted from blood, taken in a trial of the OX40 agonist ivuxolimab. CDR3 sequence: CASSQDRVGSSYEQYF. The CDR3 region has the DNA TGCGCCAGCAGCCAAGATCGGGTAGGAAGCTCCTACGAGCAGTACTTC.